One sample yielded the 8 T cell receptor beta chains listed below, sequenced in a study of cytomegalovirus exposure and HLA in healthy donors. A multiplex PCR was run with 60 Vbeta primers and 13 Jbeta primers. The table came from immunoSEQ multiplex PCR; TCRdb's copy has only in-frame clones and leaves some out. Here the sample spans about 190,000 clones, 65% to 80% being singletons. Sequenced: PBMCs. These receptors all come from a man aged 25 to 45 in good health and CMV-seropositive.

The gene calls are TRBV7-2 and TRBJ2-7, with 7 positions matching TRBD1. The germline gives CDR1 SGHTA, CDR2 FQGNSA. V dropped 5 bases and J dropped 2; count of bases not matched to a gene: 6. The CDR3 is 14 residues long. CDR3 DNA: TGTGCCAGCAGCCGAAGGCAGGGGGCCTACGAGCAGTACTTC. Translated, it gives CASSRRQGAYEQYF.

The chain combines TRBV6-5 with TRBJ2-3; 11 nucleotides match TRBD2. The CDR3 is made up of 15 amino acids. Germline V gene sequence: CDR1 MNHEY, CDR2 SVGAGI. The ends lost 2 bases at V and 5 bases at J; junction bases unmatched: 3. The CDR3 DNA reads TGTGCCAGCAGTTACGTAGCGGGAGGGGGAGATACGCAGTATTTT. Its protein is CASSYVAGGGDTQYF.

This chain connects TRBV9 to TRBJ2-1; TRBD2 agrees at 8 bases. V lost 4 bases and J lost 5; bases outside the gene matches: 8. The CDR3 runs 15 residues. The germline gives CDR1 SGDLS, CDR2 YYNGEE. The CDR3 DNA is TGTGCCAGCAGCATTGTAGCGGGAACGAACAATGAGCAGTTCTTC. Its protein is CASSIVAGTNNEQFF.

The chain links TRBV30 to TRBJ2-3, with 13 bases fitting TRBD2. J was trimmed by 3 bases and V by 3 bases; bases with no gene match: 0. This CDR3 is 14 amino acids long. The germline gives CDR1 GTSNPN, CDR2 SVGIG (reference sequence). The CDR3 nucleotides read TGTGCCTGGAGGACTAGCGGGGGGACAGATACGCAGTATTTT. It is translated as CAWRTSGGTDTQYF.

The V gene is TRBV28, the J gene TRBJ2-6; D remains ambiguous. Germline CDR1 is MDHEN and CDR2 is SYDVKM. Trimming removed 6 bases at V and 0 bases at J, with 9 bases between. The length of the CDR3 is 15 residues. The CDR3 nucleotides are TGTGCCAGCAGCCCCTCGGGCTCTGGGGCCAACGTCCTGACTTTC. Translated: CASSPSGSGANVLTF. Based on the CDR3 plus reference TRBV28 and TRBJ2-6, the full variable domain is DVKVTQSSRYLVKRTGEKVFLECVQDMDHENMFWYRQDPGLGLRLIYFSYDVKMKEKGDIPEGYSVSREKKERFSLILESASTNQTSMYLCASSPSGSGANVLTFGAGSRLTVL.

This clone has more than one count but fewer than ten. The rearrangement links TRBV20-1 to TRBJ1-2; the D is unclear. V lost 2 bases, J lost 3 bases, and 4 bases lay in between. CDR1 is DFQATT, CDR2 SNEGSKA, per germline (reference sequence). CDR3 size: 11 residues. This CDR3 is CSARQDYGYTF. CDR3 bases: TGCAGTGCTAGACAGGACTATGGCTACACCTTC.

The chain combines TRBV27 with TRBJ1-5, with 7 bases matching TRBD1. The ends lost 2 bases at V and 6 bases at J; junction bases unmatched: 4. Per the germline V gene, CDR1 is MNHEY and CDR2 is SMNVEV (reference sequence). This CDR3 region has 14 residues. CDR3 protein: CASSLRGGLQPQHF. CDR3 coding DNA: TGTGCCAGCAGTTTACGAGGGGGCCTTCAGCCCCAGCATTTT.

V and J are TRBV4-2 and TRBJ1-1, with TRBD1 matching over 8 bases. The J segment lost 5 bases and the V segment lost 4 bases, leaving 6 bases of the junction unmatched. Germline V CDR1 and CDR2: LGHNA, YNFKEQ. This CDR3 comprises 14 residues. For the CDR3, the DNA is TGTGCCAGCAGCCTTACAGGGGGAGGAACTGAAGCTTTCTTT. Its protein is CASSLTGGGTEAFF.